One sample yielded the 25 T cell receptor beta chains listed below, sequenced in a study of STAT5B mutations in CD4+ large granular lymphocyte leukemia. The repertoire was sequenced with immunoSEQ multiplex PCR; TCRdb's copy has only in-frame clones and lacks some. The sample holds 30,000 to 40,000 clones, more than 70% seen once. The sequenced sample was CD4+ T cells from blood buffy coats. The receptors shown here come from a human donor in good health.

The rearrangement joins TRBV7-8 to TRBJ1-2, with a possible D match to TRBD1 (6 bases). V lost 5 bases to trimming and J lost 4 bases, with 14 bases between them. Germline CDR1 reads SGHVS; CDR2 reads FQNEAQ. The CDR3 is 14 amino acids. The CDR3 DNA follows: TGTGCCAGCAGCCTTGGGACAAAGATCTATGGCTACACCTTC. Its translation is CASSLGTKIYGYTF.

The V call is TRBV6-5, the J call TRBJ1-2; D unclear. V dropped 0 bases and J dropped 4 bases, with 9 bases sitting between them. This CDR3 is built from 14 residues. Germline values: CDR1 MNHEY, CDR2 SVGAGI. This CDR3 reads CASSYSGDPYGYTF. Here the CDR3 DNA reads TGTGCCAGCAGTTACTCAGGCGACCCCTATGGCTACACCTTC.

This chain uses TRBV11-1 with TRBJ2-1; 12 bases are a match to TRBD2. J was trimmed by 6 bases and V by 2 bases; bases with no gene match: 5. Germline assignment: CDR1 SGHAT and CDR2 FQDESV (reference sequence). The CDR3 consists of 16 residues. CDR3 amino acids: CASSLRPSGRGNEQFF. As DNA, the CDR3 is TGTGCCAGCAGCTTAAGACCTAGCGGGAGGGGCAATGAGCAGTTCTTC.

The gene calls are TRBV4-3 and TRBJ2-7, with a weak D call TRBD2 (5 bases). Germline V lookup: CDR1 LGHNA, CDR2 YSLEER. The CDR3 spans 15 residues. Trimming took off 3 bases at V and 3 bases at J, with 15 bases between the two ends. The CDR3 DNA reads as TGCGCCAGCAGCCAGGGAGTGGCGAAATTCTACGAGCAGTACTTC. Protein: CASSQGVAKFYEQYF.

The rearrangement joins TRBV6-5 to TRBJ2-7; TRBD2 might be the D (6 bases). The CDR3 runs 15 residues. In germline, CDR1 is MNHEY, CDR2 SVGAGI. Trimming left V 8 bases short and J 2 bases short, with 19 bases between. The CDR3 here is CASGVGAGRTYEQYF. The CDR3 DNA reads TGTGCCAGCGGGGTGGGCGCGGGAAGGACCTACGAGCAGTACTTC.

CDR3 sequence (DNA): TGTGCCAGCAGCTTAGGGCCTAACCAAGAGACCCAGTACTTC. Its translation is CASSLGPNQETQYF. The chain uses TRBV11-3 and TRBJ2-5; no clear D. This CDR3 spans 14 amino acids. In germline, CDR1 is SGHNT, CDR2 YENEEA. The V end lost 1 base, the J end lost 0 bases, and 6 bases lay between the germline ends.

The gene calls are TRBV6-5 and TRBJ2-2; D call uncertain. V lost 2 bases, J lost 8 bases, and 12 bases lay in between. Per the germline V gene, CDR1 is MNHEY and CDR2 is SVGAGI. The CDR3 has 14 residues. As DNA, the CDR3 is TGTGCCAGCAGTTACGGAATATTGGGGGGGGAGCTGTTTTTT. Translation: CASSYGILGGELFF.

This clone was detected once. The J gene is TRBJ2-1, the V gene TRBV10-3, with 7 bases identical to TRBD2. CDR3 length: 15 residues. Trimming removed 2 bases from V and 1 base from J; junction bases left unmatched: 2. Germline lookup yields CDR1 ENHRY and CDR2 SYGVKD. CDR3 protein: CAISEREASYNEQFF. The CDR3 DNA sequence: TGTGCCATCAGTGAGCGGGAGGCGTCCTACAATGAGCAGTTCTTC.

This chain joins TRBV5-1 and TRBJ2-5, with no clear D. CDR3 length: 13 amino acids. Trimming removed 1 base at V and 3 bases at J, with 7 bases between. Germline loops: CDR1 SGHRS, CDR2 YFSETQ. CDR3 in DNA: TGCGCCAGCAGCTTGTGGAGTAAAGAGACCCAGTACTTC. This codes for CASSLWSKETQYF.

The CDR3 region has the DNA TGTGCCAGTTCGGAGGACAGACTGAGTGTGGGCTACACCTTC. Protein product: CASSEDRLSVGYTF. V usage is TRBV19 and J usage is TRBJ1-2, with D possibly being TRBD1 (6 bases). Germline values: CDR1 LNHDA, CDR2 SQIVND (reference sequence). With 8 bases removed from V and 8 bases from J, the gap between germline ends came to 21 bases. The CDR3 is made up of 14 amino acids.

The V call is TRBV5-8, the J call TRBJ2-7; TRBD1 aligns across 10 bases. Unmatched junction bases numbered 11, after V lost 0 bases and J lost 5 bases. CDR1 and CDR2 (germline): SGHTS, YDEGEE. The CDR3 runs 17 residues. CDR3 bases: TGTGCCAGCAGCTTGGCCTCGTGGGACAGGGGAATAAACGAGCAGTACTTC. Translation gives CASSLASWDRGINEQYF.

This sequence joins TRBV19 and TRBJ1-5; possibly TRBD1 for D (5 bases). CDR3 length equals 16 residues. Germline V gene data show CDR1 as LNHDA and CDR2 as SQIVND (reference sequence). The V gene lost 3 bases and the J gene lost 0 bases, with 12 bases spanning the gap. CDR3 sequence (DNA): TGTGCCAGTAGTATGGGACGGGTCGGTAGCAATCAGCCCCAGCATTTT. Its protein product is CASSMGRVGSNQPQHF.

V usage is TRBV5-1 and J usage is TRBJ2-1; either TRBD1 or TRBD2 may supply D (5 bases each). The CDR3 spans 14 residues. Germline V gives CDR1 SGHRS, CDR2 YFSETQ. With 4 bases removed from V and 5 bases from J, the gap between germline ends came to 13 bases. The CDR3 DNA follows: TGCGCCAGCAGCATGGACGGGACCGACAATGAGCAGTTCTTC. Amino acid sequence: CASSMDGTDNEQFF.

This sequence joins TRBV7-2 and TRBJ2-7, with 10 bases fitting TRBD2. The CDR3 length is 13 residues. Unmatched junction bases numbered 6, after V lost 3 bases and J lost 10 bases. Germline V CDR1 and CDR2: SGHTA, FQGNSA. The CDR3 DNA is TGTGCCAGCAGCTTTCTAGCGGGAGATGTACAGTACTTC. This gives the protein CASSFLAGDVQYF.

The chain uses TRBV6-5 and TRBJ2-7; TRBD1 matches 8 bases. CDR1 is MNHEY and CDR2 is SVGAGI in the germline V gene. This CDR3 has 14 amino acids. V dropped 6 bases and J dropped 7; count of bases not matched to a gene: 11. The CDR3 DNA sequence: TGTGCCAGCAGATCACAGGGGGGATCGTGGGAGCAGTACTTC. Translating it yields CASRSQGGSWEQYF.

The chain joins TRBV19 to TRBJ1-1, with 12 bases fitting TRBD1. V lost 6 bases and J lost 1; bases outside the gene matches: 12. The germline CDR1 and CDR2 sequences are LNHDA and SQIVND (reference sequence). The CDR3 is 18 amino acids. In nucleotides, the CDR3 is TGTGCCAGTAGCCTTTCGGGACAGGGGGCGCGGAGGAACACTGAAGCTTTCTTT. Translated: CASSLSGQGARRNTEAFF.

CDR3 loop: CASSPPRRKLFF. The CDR3 DNA follows: TGTGCCAGCAGCCCCCCGCGAAGAAAACTGTTTTTT. The rearrangement uses TRBV7-9 and TRBJ1-4; no firm D call. V lost 5 bases, J lost 10 bases, and 11 bases lay in between. This CDR3 region has 12 residues. Germline V gene lookup returns CDR1 SEHNR and CDR2 FQNEAQ (reference sequence). Full variable domain (missing parts from reference TRBV7-9 and TRBJ1-4): DTGVSQNPRHKITKRGQNVTFRCDPISEHNRLYWYRQTLGQGPEFLTYFQNEAQLEKSRLLSDRFSAERPKGSFSTLEIQRTEQGDSAMYLCASSPPRRKLFFGSGTQLSVL.

For the CDR3, the DNA is TGTGCCAGCAGCTTCTCTCGGGGGACAGGGGTCGAGCAGTACTTC. This sequence encodes CASSFSRGTGVEQYF. The chain joins TRBV5-4 to TRBJ2-7, with 10 bases fitting TRBD1. Germline V gives CDR1 SGHNT, CDR2 YYREEE (reference sequence). The V segment lost 2 bases and the J segment 6 bases; nucleotides outside the gene matches: 8. This CDR3 has 15 amino acids.

The chain links TRBV9 to TRBJ1-3, with D possibly TRBD1 on 5 matching bases. The germline gives CDR1 SGDLS, CDR2 YYNGEE. This CDR3 is built from 14 residues. V lost 8 bases to trimming and J lost 1 base, with 13 bases between them. The CDR3 loop reads CASKTDLSGNTIYF. The CDR3 DNA reads as TGTGCCAGTAAGACAGATTTATCTGGAAACACCATATATTTT.

J is TRBJ1-3 and V is TRBV5-1; the match to TRBD1 covers 10 bases. Germline CDR1 and CDR2: SGHRS and YFSETQ. V was pared by 6 bases and J by 1 base, with 4 bases of the junction left unmatched. The CDR3 is made up of 15 amino acids. The CDR3 region has the DNA TGCGCCAGCAAACGGGACAGGGGATCTGGAAACACCATATATTTT. Residues: CASKRDRGSGNTIYF. The full variable domain, completed using reference TRBV5-1 and TRBJ1-3, is KAGVTQTPRYLIKTRGQQVTLSCSPISGHRSVSWYQQTPGQGLQFLFEYFSETQRNKGNFPGRFSGRQFSNSRSEMNVSTLELGDSALYLCASKRDRGSGNTIYFGEGSWLTVV.

The chain couples TRBV2 to TRBJ1-1; D unresolved. Between the trimmed V and J ends, which lost 6 bases and 4 bases, there was a span of 18 bases. CDR3 size: 15 residues. Germline loops: CDR1 SNHLY, CDR2 FYNNEI. CDR3 sequence reads: CASSRGNLRGTEAFF. CDR3 bases: TGTGCCAGCAGCCGAGGGAACCTTCGAGGCACTGAAGCTTTCTTT.

The chain links TRBV19 to TRBJ2-1, with TRBD2 matching over 8 bases. The germline gives CDR1 LNHDA, CDR2 SQIVND (reference sequence). V shed 4 bases and J 9 bases; nucleotides not matched to a gene: 14. There are 16 residues in the CDR3. CDR3 sequence (DNA): TGTGCCAGTAGTACCCAACTAGCGGATAGACAAGGTGAGCAGTTCTTC. Translated, it gives CASSTQLADRQGEQFF.

This clone has a single count. The chain links TRBV6-6 to TRBJ1-3; D is possibly TRBD1 (5 bases). The CDR3 covers 15 residues. Germline V gene data show CDR1 as MNHNY and CDR2 as SVGAGI (reference sequence). The V and J ends lost 3 bases and 0 bases respectively, with 9 bases between them. The CDR3 sequence is CASSYLTGSGNTIYF. CDR3 DNA sequence: TGTGCCAGCAGTTATCTTACAGGCTCTGGAAACACCATATATTTT.

This clone occurred once. The CDR3 loop reads CASSPTGTGRNTEAFF. DNA of the CDR3: TGTGCCAGCAGCCCTACGGGGACGGGGAGGAACACTGAAGCTTTCTTT. V gene TRBV7-3 combines with J gene TRBJ1-1, with a weak D call TRBD1 (5 bases). In germline, CDR1 is SGHTA, CDR2 FQGTGA. The CDR3 is 16 amino acids. Trimming shortened V by 5 bases and J by 1 base, and 17 bases separated the two germline ends.

This clone has a single count. The chain uses TRBV5-6 and TRBJ2-5; TRBD2 aligns across 9 bases. The CDR3 runs 16 residues. The germline CDR1 and CDR2 sequences are SGHDT and YYEEEE. Trimming removed 6 bases from V and 2 bases from J; junction bases left unmatched: 11. The CDR3 DNA sequence: TGTGCCAGCAACCCCTTAGCGGGAGAGTCGCAAGAGACCCAGTACTTC. Encoded protein: CASNPLAGESQETQYF.